These 15 T cell receptor beta chains were all obtained from the same sample, sequenced in a study of low-dose radiotherapy and immunotherapy resistance in tumors. Time point specified: after trial treatment. Treatment specified: LDRT plus nivolumab, ipilimumab, low-dose cyclophosphamide and aspirin (RACIN trial). Primers used for first-strand cDNA, a TRAV- and TRBV-specific set, covered both alpha and beta chains. Over approximately 20 PCR cycles, TCRs were amplified from a constant-region primer and V-primer adapter. TCRdb fed the reads into MiXCR, producing one record per CDR3 protein. The sample has nearly 60,000 distinct CDR3 sequences, about a quarter seen once. This specimen consisted of PBMCs, obtained after low-dose radiotherapy plus immunotherapy. The receptor source for this set is a male donor with prostate cancer.

The sample holds one count of this clonotype. Its ends do not fully match the called genes, so a read error is possible. CDR3 bases: TGTGCCTGCAGCTCTGGACTAGCGTGGGGAGATACGCAGTATTTT. Encoded protein: CACSSGLAWGDTQYF. The chain combines TRBV7-2 with TRBJ2-3; 9 bases are shared with TRBD2. This CDR3 contains 15 residues. The germline V gene encodes CDR1 SGHTA and CDR2 FQGNSA.

As regards this clonotype: With a far larger clone one base away, a read error is the likely cause. The DNA of the CDR3 is TGTGCCAGCGGTCTAGCGGGAGGGCCGCGGGATACGCAGTATTTT. Its translation: CASGLAGGPRDTQYF. The rearrangement uses TRBV6-5 and TRBJ2-3; 12 positions agree with TRBD2. Germline lookup yields CDR1 MNHEY and CDR2 SVGAGI. The V gene end was trimmed by 8 bases and the J gene end by 6 bases; junction bases not matched to a gene: 9. The length of the CDR3 is 15 residues.

At least ten counts were recorded for this clonotype. The chain employs TRBV12-3 or TRBV12-4 and TRBJ2-1; no firm D call. This CDR3 contains 13 residues. Trimming shortened V by 6 bases and J by 1 base, and 7 bases separated the two germline ends. The CDR3 DNA reads TGTGCCAGCAGGGCAGGTTCCTACAATGAGCAGTTCTTC. This sequence encodes CASRAGSYNEQFF.

The table lists this clonotype with many counts. As DNA, the CDR3 is TGCGCCAGCAGCATCAGGGAGCGGACCGGGGAGCTGTTTTTT. Its translation: CASSIRERTGELFF. This chain joins TRBV5-1 and TRBJ2-2; D may match TRBD1 or TRBD2 (5 bases each). V was shortened by 4 bases and J by 5 bases, with 12 bases between the two germline ends. CDR3 length: 14 residues. CDR1 is SGHRS, CDR2 YFSETQ, per germline. The whole variable domain, filled in from reference TRBV5-1 and TRBJ2-2, reads KAGVTQTPRYLIKTRGQQVTLSCSPISGHRSVSWYQQTPGQGLQFLFEYFSETQRNKGNFPGRFSGRQFSNSRSEMNVSTLELGDSALYLCASSIRERTGELFFGEGSRLTVL.

Ten or more counts support this clonotype. V usage is TRBV9 and J usage is TRBJ2-5; D is undetermined. CDR1 is SGDLS, CDR2 YYNGEE, per germline. The CDR3 runs 14 residues. Trimming stripped 0 bases from V and 1 base from J, with 7 bases between. The CDR3 coding sequence is TGTGCCAGCAGCGTAGATCCCCTCCAAGAGACCCAGTACTTC. Protein product: CASSVDPLQETQYF.

In this sample, this clonotype turned up many times. DNA of the CDR3: TGTGCCAGCTCACCACGAAATAATCAGCCCCAGCATTTT. The encoded protein is CASSPRNNQPQHF. V usage is TRBV18 and J usage is TRBJ1-5; D is uncertain. The CDR3 spans 13 residues. The V end lost 1 base, the J end lost 4 bases, and 5 bases lay between the germline ends. The germline CDR1 and CDR2 sequences are KGHSH and LQKENI.

The table lists this clonotype with a few counts. V usage is TRBV5-1 and J usage is TRBJ2-2; D gene unclear. Germline lookup yields CDR1 SGHRS and CDR2 YFSETQ. CDR3 length equals 15 residues. Trimming pared 1 base from V and 0 bases from J, leaving 7 bases between. The CDR3 spells CASSLSTANTGELFF. CDR3 DNA: TGCGCCAGCAGCTTGTCAACAGCGAACACCGGGGAGCTGTTTTTT.

This clonotype has at least ten counts. V gene TRBV20-1 combines with J gene TRBJ2-2; 12 nucleotides align to TRBD2. The CDR3 is made up of 16 amino acids. Germline CDR1 and CDR2: DFQATT and SNEGSKA (reference sequence). V lost 6 bases and J lost 0; bases outside the gene matches: 5. The CDR3 region has the DNA TGCAGTGCAACCACTAGCGGGGGGACGAACACCGGGGAGCTGTTTTTT. It translates to CSATTSGGTNTGELFF.

The sample holds many counts of this clonotype. The chain carries TRBV6-1 and TRBJ2-5, with 7 bases fitting TRBD1. The CDR3 consists of 11 residues. The germline CDR1 and CDR2 sequences are MNHNS and SASEGT. V gave up 7 bases and J gave up 8 bases; unmatched junction bases: 4. CDR3 amino acids: CASTSGGTQYF. CDR3 coding DNA: TGTGCCAGCACCTCAGGGGGAACCCAGTACTTC.

This clonotype came up many times. V usage is TRBV28 and J usage is TRBJ1-5; no firm D call. CDR1 is MDHEN, CDR2 SYDVKM, per germline. V was cut by 2 bases and J by 5 bases, with 19 bases left in between. This CDR3 is built from 17 residues. The CDR3, as DNA: TGTGCCAGCAGTTTAGGTAGATATCCGAGCCTGGATCAGCCCCAGCATTTT. This gives the protein CASSLGRYPSLDQPQHF.

This clonotype was seen repeatedly, ten times or more. The rearrangement links TRBV6-5 to TRBJ2-3; perhaps TRBD1 as D (6 bases). The CDR3 has 14 amino acids. Germline V gene data show CDR1 as MNHEY and CDR2 as SVGAGI. V lost 8 bases and J 2 bases, leaving 14 bases between the germline ends. The CDR3 spells CASRRDMVTDTQYF. CDR3 bases: TGTGCCAGCCGTCGGGACATGGTCACAGATACGCAGTATTTT.

Notes on this clonotype: With a much larger clone just one base away, this may be a read error. The chain links TRBV20-1 to TRBJ2-1, with 7 bases lining up with TRBD1. The CDR3 length is 16 residues. The V segment lost 1 base and the J segment 10 bases; nucleotides outside the gene matches: 16. Germline V gene lookup returns CDR1 DFQATT and CDR2 SNEGSKA (reference sequence). The CDR3 is CSARVPPRTGNYEQFF. For the CDR3, the DNA is TGCAGTGCTAGAGTTCCTCCGAGGACAGGCAATTACGAGCAGTTCTTC.

This clonotype came up many times. V gene TRBV7-9 combines with J gene TRBJ2-7; D is perhaps TRBD1 or TRBD2 (5 bases each). This CDR3 is built from 15 residues. V was pared by 5 bases and J by 3 bases, with 17 bases between. Germline V gives CDR1 SEHNR, CDR2 FQNEAQ (reference sequence). The CDR3 loop is CASSLVTGTFYEQYF. CDR3 sequence (DNA): TGTGCCAGCAGCCTCGTTACCGGGACCTTCTACGAGCAGTACTTC.

The chain uses TRBV7-3 and TRBJ1-1; 10 bases map to TRBD1. The CDR3 is 18 residues long. Germline assignment: CDR1 SGHTA and CDR2 FQGTGA. The J segment lost 5 bases and the V segment lost 3 bases, leaving 15 bases of the junction unmatched. CDR3 nucleotide sequence: TGTGCCAGCAGCTTCCTCCCAAGGGACAGGGGCAGGTATACTGAAGCTTTCTTT. Translating gives CASSFLPRDRGRYTEAFF.

Many counts were recorded for this clonotype. The chain uses TRBV19 and TRBJ1-5, with a tentative D call TRBD1 (5 bases). CDR3 length: 16 residues. The germline V gene encodes CDR1 LNHDA and CDR2 SQIVND (reference sequence). V lost 6 bases to trimming and J lost 0 bases, with 15 bases between them. The CDR3 DNA follows: TGTGCCAGTAGCTGGACATCCGCTTATAGCAATCAGCCCCAGCATTTT. Protein product: CASSWTSAYSNQPQHF. The complete variable domain, with remaining parts taken from reference TRBV19 and TRBJ1-5, reads DGGITQSPKYLFRKEGQNVTLSCEQNLNHDAMYWYRQDPGQGLRLIYYSQIVNDFQKGDIAEGYSVSREKKESFPLTVTSAQKNPTAFYLCASSWTSAYSNQPQHFGDGTRLSIL.